This TCR beta chain is from a study of T cell clones after liver transplantation. About the study: Without induction therapy, subjects received standard immunosuppression until 12-24 months post-transplant.

Only in-frame clones appear in the TCRdb table, and some are missing; sequencing was by immunoSEQ multiplex PCR. The sample holds 85,000 to 110,000 clones, about 80% seen once. Trimming removed 2 bases at V and 4 bases at J, with 9 bases between. The CDR3 spans 14 residues. Germline CDR1 KGHSH, CDR2 LQKENI. This chain joins TRBV18 and TRBJ1-3; no reliable D call. The sample in question was CD4+ T cells from blood, obtained approximately 43 months after liver transplant. The TCR comes from a human patient who received a liver transplant. Some T cells may originate from the graft donor. This chain's CDR3 is CASSPGIGGNTIYF. The DNA of the CDR3 is TGTGCCAGCTCACCAGGCATAGGGGGAAACACCATATATTTT.